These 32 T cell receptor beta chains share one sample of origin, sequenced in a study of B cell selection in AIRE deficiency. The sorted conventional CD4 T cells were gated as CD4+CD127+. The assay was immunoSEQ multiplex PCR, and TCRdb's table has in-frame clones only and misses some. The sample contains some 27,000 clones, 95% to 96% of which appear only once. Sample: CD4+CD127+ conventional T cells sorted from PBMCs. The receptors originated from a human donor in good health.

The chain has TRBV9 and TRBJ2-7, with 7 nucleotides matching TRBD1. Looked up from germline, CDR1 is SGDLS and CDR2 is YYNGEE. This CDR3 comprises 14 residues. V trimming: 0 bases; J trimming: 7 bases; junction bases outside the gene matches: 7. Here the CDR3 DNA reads TGTGCCAGCAGCGTAGAAACAGGGGTGCGTGAGCAGTACTTC. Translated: CASSVETGVREQYF. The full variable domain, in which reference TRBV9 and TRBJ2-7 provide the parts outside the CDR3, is DSGVTQTPKHLITATGQRVTLRCSPRSGDLSVYWYQQSLDQGLQFLIQYYNGEERAKGNILERFSAQQFPDLHSELNLSSLELGDSALYFCASSVETGVREQYFGPGTRLTVT.

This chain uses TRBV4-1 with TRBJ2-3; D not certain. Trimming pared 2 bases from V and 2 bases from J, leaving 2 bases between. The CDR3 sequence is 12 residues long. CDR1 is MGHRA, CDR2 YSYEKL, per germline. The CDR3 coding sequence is TGCGCCAGCAGCCAACACACAGATACGCAGTATTTT. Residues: CASSQHTDTQYF.

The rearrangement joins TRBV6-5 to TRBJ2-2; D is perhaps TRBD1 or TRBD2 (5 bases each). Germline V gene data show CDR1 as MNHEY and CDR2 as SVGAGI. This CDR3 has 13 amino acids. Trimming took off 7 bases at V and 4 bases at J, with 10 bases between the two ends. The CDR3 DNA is TGTGCCAGCAAGAGGGGTTTCACCGGGGAGCTGTTTTTT. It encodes CASKRGFTGELFF.

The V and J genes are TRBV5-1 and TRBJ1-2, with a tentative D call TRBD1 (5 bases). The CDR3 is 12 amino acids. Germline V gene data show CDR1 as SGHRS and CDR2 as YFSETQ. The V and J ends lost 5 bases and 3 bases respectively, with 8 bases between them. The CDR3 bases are TGCGCCAGCAGTGAGACAGACTATGGCTACACCTTC. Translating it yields CASSETDYGYTF.

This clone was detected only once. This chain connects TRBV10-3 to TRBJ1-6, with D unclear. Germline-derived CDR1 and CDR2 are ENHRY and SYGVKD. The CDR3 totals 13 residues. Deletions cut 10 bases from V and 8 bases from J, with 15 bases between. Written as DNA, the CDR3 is TGTGCCAGCGGCGACGCGATGGATTCACCCCTCCACTTT. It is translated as CASGDAMDSPLHF.

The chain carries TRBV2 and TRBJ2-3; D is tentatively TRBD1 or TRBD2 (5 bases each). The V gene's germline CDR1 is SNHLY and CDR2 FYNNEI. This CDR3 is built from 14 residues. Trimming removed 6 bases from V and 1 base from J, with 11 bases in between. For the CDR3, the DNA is TGTGCCAGCAGATTCAGGGACGGCACAGATACGCAGTATTTT. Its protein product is CASRFRDGTDTQYF.

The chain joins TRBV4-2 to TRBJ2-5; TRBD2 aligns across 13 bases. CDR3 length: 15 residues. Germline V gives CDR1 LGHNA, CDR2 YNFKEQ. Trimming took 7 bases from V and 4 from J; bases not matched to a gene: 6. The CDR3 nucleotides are TGTGCCAGCAACGCCGGACTAGCGGGAGCAGAGACCCAGTACTTC. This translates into CASNAGLAGAETQYF.

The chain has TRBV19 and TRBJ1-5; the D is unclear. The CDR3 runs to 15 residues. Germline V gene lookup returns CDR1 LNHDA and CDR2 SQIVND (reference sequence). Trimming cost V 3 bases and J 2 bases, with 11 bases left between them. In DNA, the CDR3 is TGTGCCAGTAGTATTTTGTCGATGGGCAATCAGCCCCAGCATTTT. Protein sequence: CASSILSMGNQPQHF.

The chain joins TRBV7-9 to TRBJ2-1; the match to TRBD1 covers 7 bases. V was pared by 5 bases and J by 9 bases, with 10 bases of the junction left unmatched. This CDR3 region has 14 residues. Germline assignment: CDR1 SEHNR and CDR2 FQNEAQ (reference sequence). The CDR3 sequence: CASSLRGLSGEQFF. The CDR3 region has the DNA TGTGCCAGCAGCCTCAGGGGGTTATCAGGTGAGCAGTTCTTC. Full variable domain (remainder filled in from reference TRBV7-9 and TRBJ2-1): DTGVSQNPRHKITKRGQNVTFRCDPISEHNRLYWYRQTLGQGPEFLTYFQNEAQLEKSRLLSDRFSAERPKGSFSTLEIQRTEQGDSAMYLCASSLRGLSGEQFFGPGTRLTVL.

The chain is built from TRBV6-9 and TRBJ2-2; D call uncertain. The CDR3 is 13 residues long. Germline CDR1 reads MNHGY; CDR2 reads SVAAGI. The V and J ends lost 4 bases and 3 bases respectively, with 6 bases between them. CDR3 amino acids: CASSLDDTGELFF. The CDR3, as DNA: TGTGCCAGCAGTTTGGATGACACCGGGGAGCTGTTTTTT.

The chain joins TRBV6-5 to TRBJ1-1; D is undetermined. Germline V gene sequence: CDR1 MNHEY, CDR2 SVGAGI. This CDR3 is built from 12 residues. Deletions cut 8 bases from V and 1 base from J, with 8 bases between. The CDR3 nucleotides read TGTGCCAGCGGCGAACAGAACACTGAAGCTTTCTTT. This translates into CASGEQNTEAFF.

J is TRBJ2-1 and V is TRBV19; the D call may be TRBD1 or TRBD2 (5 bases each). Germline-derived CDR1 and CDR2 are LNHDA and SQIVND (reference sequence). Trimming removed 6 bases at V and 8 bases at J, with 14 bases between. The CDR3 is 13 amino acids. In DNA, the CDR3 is TGTGCCAGTAGCCACCAGGGAGCCCATGAGCAGTTCTTC. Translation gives CASSHQGAHEQFF.

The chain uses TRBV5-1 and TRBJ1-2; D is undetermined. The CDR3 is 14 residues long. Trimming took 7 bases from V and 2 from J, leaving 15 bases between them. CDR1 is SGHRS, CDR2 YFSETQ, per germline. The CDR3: CASGDQSENYGYTF. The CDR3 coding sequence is TGCGCCAGCGGCGACCAGTCAGAGAACTATGGCTACACCTTC.

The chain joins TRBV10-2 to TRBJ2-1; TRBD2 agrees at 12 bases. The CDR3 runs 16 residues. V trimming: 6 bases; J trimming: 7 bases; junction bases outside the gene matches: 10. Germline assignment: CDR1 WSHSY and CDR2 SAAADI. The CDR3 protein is CASSDLAGGPRNEQFF. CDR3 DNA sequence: TGCGCCAGCAGCGACCTAGCGGGGGGGCCTCGGAATGAGCAGTTCTTC.

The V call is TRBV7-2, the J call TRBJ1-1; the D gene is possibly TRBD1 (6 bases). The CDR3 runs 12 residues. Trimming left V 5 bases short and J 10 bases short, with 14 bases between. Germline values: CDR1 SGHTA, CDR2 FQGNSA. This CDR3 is CASSADRLRAFF. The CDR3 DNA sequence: TGTGCCAGCAGCGCAGACAGGCTCCGAGCTTTCTTT.

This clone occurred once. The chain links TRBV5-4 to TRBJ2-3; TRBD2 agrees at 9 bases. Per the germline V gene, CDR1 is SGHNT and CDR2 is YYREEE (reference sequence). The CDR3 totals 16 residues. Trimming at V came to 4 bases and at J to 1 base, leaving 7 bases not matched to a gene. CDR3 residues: CASSPGASGGTDTQYF. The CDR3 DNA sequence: TGTGCCAGCAGCCCCGGGGCTAGCGGGGGCACAGATACGCAGTATTTT.

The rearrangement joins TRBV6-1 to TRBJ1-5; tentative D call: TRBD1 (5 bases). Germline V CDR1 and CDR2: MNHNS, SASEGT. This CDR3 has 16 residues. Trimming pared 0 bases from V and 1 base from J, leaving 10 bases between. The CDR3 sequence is CASSEARGHSNQPQHF. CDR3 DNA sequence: TGTGCCAGCAGTGAAGCAAGGGGCCACAGCAATCAGCCCCAGCATTTT.

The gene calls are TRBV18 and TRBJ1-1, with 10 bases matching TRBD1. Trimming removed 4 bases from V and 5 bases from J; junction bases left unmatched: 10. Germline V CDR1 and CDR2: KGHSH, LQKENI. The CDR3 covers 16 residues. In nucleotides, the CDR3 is TGTGCCAGCTCACTCCTTCCGGGACAGGGGAAGACTGAAGCTTTCTTT. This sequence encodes CASSLLPGQGKTEAFF.

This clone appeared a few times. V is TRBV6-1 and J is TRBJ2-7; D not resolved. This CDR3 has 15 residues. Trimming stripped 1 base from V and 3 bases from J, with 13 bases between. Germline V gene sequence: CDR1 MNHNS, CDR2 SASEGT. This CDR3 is CASSEGPGRVYEQYF. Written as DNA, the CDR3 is TGTGCCAGCAGTGAAGGGCCCGGACGCGTCTACGAGCAGTACTTC.

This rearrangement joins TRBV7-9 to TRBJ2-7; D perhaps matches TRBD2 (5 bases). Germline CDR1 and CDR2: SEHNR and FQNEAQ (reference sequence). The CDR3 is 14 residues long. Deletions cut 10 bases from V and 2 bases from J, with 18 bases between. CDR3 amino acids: CAIDRGQAPYEQYF. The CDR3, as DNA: TGTGCCATCGATAGAGGGCAGGCGCCCTACGAGCAGTACTTC.

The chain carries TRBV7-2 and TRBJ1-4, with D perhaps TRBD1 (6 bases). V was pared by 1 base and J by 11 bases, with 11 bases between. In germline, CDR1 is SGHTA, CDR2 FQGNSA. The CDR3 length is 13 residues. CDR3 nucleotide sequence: TGTGCCAGCAGCTTAGGGGCAGGGGATAAACTGTTTTTT. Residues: CASSLGAGDKLFF.

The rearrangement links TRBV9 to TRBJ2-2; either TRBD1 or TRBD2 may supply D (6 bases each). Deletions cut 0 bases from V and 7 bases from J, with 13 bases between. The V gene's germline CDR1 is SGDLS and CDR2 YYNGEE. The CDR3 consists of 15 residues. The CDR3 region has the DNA TGTGCCAGCAGCGTAGAGGGGGGATCCGTCGGGGAGCTGTTTTTT. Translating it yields CASSVEGGSVGELFF.

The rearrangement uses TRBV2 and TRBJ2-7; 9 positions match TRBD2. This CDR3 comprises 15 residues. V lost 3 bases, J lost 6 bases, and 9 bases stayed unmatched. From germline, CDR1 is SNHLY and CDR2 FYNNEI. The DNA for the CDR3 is TGTGCCAGCAGTGAGCGGACTAGCGAAAGGGGCGAGCAGTACTTC. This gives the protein CASSERTSERGEQYF.

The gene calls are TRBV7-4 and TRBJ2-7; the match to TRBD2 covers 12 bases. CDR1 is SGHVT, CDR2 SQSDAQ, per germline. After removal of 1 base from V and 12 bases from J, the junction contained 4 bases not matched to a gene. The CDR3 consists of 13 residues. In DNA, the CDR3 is TGTGCCAGCAGCTTAGGACTAGCGGGGGTCCCGTACTTC. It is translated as CASSLGLAGVPYF.

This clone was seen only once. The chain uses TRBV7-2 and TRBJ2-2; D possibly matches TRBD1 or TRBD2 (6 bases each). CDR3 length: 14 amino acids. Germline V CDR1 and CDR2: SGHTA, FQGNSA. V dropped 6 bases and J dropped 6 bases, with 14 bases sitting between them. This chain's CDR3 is CASRLTGAAGELFF. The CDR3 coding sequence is TGTGCCAGCAGACTAACGGGGGCCGCCGGGGAGCTGTTTTTT.

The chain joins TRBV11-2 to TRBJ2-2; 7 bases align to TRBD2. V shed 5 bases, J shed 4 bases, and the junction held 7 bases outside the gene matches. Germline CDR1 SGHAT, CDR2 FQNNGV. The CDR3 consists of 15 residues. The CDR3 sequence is CASSVGLGGTGELFF. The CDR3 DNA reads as TGTGCCAGCAGCGTAGGACTAGGCGGCACCGGGGAGCTGTTTTTT. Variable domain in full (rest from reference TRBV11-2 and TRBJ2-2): EAGVAQSPRYKIIEKRQSVAFWCNPISGHATLYWYQQILGQGPKLLIQFQNNGVVDDSQLPKDRFSAERLKGVDSTLKIQPAKLEDSAVYLCASSVGLGGTGELFFGEGSRLTVL.

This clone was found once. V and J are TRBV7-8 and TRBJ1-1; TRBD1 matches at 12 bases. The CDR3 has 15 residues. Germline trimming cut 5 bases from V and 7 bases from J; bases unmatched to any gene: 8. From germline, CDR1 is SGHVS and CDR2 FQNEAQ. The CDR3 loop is CASSGRDRGRDEAFF. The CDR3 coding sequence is TGTGCCAGCAGCGGAAGGGACAGGGGGCGCGATGAAGCTTTCTTT.

CDR3 DNA: TGTGCCAGCAGCTACCTAGAGGGGACCACTGAAGCTTTCTTT. Its translation: CASSYLEGTTEAFF. The V gene is TRBV7-9, the J gene TRBJ1-1; D possibly corresponds to TRBD1 (5 bases). Germline assignment: CDR1 SEHNR and CDR2 FQNEAQ (reference sequence). The CDR3 loop spans 14 amino acids. The V and J ends lost 4 bases and 4 bases respectively, with 13 bases between them. The variable domain in full, with the rest retrieved from reference TRBV7-9 and TRBJ1-1, is DTGVSQNPRHKITKRGQNVTFRCDPISEHNRLYWYRQTLGQGPEFLTYFQNEAQLEKSRLLSDRFSAERPKGSFSTLEIQRTEQGDSAMYLCASSYLEGTTEAFFGQGTRLTVV.

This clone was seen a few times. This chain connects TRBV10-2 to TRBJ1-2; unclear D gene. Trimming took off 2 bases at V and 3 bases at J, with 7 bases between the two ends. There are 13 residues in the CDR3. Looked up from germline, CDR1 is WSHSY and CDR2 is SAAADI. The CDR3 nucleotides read TGCGCCAGCAGTGAGGTCAGCTACTATGGCTACACCTTC. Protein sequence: CASSEVSYYGYTF.

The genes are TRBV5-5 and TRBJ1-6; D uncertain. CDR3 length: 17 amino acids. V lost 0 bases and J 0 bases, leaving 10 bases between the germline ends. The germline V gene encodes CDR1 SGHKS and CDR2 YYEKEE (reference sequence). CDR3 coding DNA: TGTGCCAGCAGCTTGGGTTCGGGGTCCTCCTATAATTCACCCCTCCACTTT. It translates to CASSLGSGSSYNSPLHF.

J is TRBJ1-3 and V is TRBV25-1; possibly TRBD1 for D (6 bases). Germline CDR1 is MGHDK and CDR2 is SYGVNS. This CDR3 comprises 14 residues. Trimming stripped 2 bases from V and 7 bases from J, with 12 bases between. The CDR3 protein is CASSEQGGGNTIYF. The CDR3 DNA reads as TGTGCCAGCAGTGAACAAGGGGGTGGGAACACCATATATTTT.

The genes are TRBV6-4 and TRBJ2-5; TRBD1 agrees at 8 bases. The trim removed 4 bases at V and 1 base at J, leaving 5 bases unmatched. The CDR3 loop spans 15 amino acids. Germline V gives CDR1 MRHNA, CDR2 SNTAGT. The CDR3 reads CASSATGALQETQYF. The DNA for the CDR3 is TGTGCCAGCAGTGCGACAGGGGCCCTCCAAGAGACCCAGTACTTC.